These 32 T cell receptor beta chains share one sample of origin, sequenced in a study of spatial heterogeneity in lung cancer. Time point here: sample taken at primary tumor resection. Frozen PBMC, nontumor lung or tumor provided whole RNA, which was sequenced unsorted. TCRdb independently ran MiXCR on the 5' RACE reads; one entry per CDR3 protein. The sample shows tens of thousands of distinct CDR3 sequences, about 12% of them seen only once. This specimen was PBMCs, taken at surgery. These receptors all come from a female donor with early-stage non-small cell lung cancer.

Concerning this clonotype: One end of the junction fails to match germline, which may point to a read error. This CDR3 reads CARSQNMRGEAFF. CDR3 in DNA: TGTGCCAGAAGCCAAAACATGAGGGGGGAAGCTTTCTTT. The rearrangement links TRBV3-1 to TRBJ1-1, with D maybe TRBD1 (6 bases). CDR1 LGHDT and CDR2 YNNKEL come from the germline V gene (reference sequence). The CDR3 consists of 13 residues.

In nucleotides, the CDR3 is TGTGCCAGCAGTGAATATATCATGCACGGGCAGTACTTC. It translates to CASSEYIMHGQYF. The chain carries TRBV25-1 and TRBJ2-7; D remains unclear. Trimming took 0 bases from V and 9 from J, leaving 12 bases between them. CDR1 MGHDK and CDR2 SYGVNS come from the germline V gene. CDR3 length: 13 amino acids.

This clonotype was detected a few times. V usage is TRBV18 and J usage is TRBJ2-5; D might be TRBD1 (5 bases). The CDR3 consists of 15 residues. V was cut by 3 bases and J by 4 bases, with 15 bases left in between. Germline V CDR1 and CDR2: KGHSH, LQKENI. DNA for the CDR3: TGTGCCAGCTCACCTGCAATCAGGGTCGGAGAGACCCAGTACTTC. This encodes CASSPAIRVGETQYF.

The gene calls are TRBV7-9 and TRBJ2-5; a weak D match, TRBD1 (5 bases). Germline V gene lookup returns CDR1 SEHNR and CDR2 FQNEAQ (reference sequence). This CDR3 is 13 amino acids long. Trimming took 5 bases from V and 5 from J, leaving 12 bases between them. CDR3 loop: CASSPGFLETQYF. The CDR3 region has the DNA TGTGCCAGCAGCCCAGGGTTTCTGGAGACCCAGTACTTC.

The table lists this clonotype with a few counts. Here the CDR3 DNA reads TGTGCCAGCAGCTCAACCGGGACAGGGTGGCAGTACTTC. This gives the protein CASSSTGTGWQYF. The chain carries TRBV7-2 and TRBJ2-4, with 9 bases that match TRBD1. This CDR3 is 13 amino acids long. V was clipped by 4 bases and J by 13 bases; unmatched bases: 8. The germline V gene has CDR1 SGHTA and CDR2 FQGNSA.

CDR3 bases: TGTGCCAGTGGGCGGGGGGGAGAGCAGTTCTTC. Amino acid sequence: CASGRGGEQFF. The gene calls are TRBV19 and TRBJ2-1; 9 positions match TRBD2. The V gene's germline CDR1 is LNHDA and CDR2 SQIVND (reference sequence). The junction had 3 bases not matched to a gene; V was cut back by 8 bases and J by 10 bases. The CDR3 has 11 residues.

This clonotype was counted only a few times. This chain connects TRBV12-3 or TRBV12-4 to TRBJ2-3; 10 bases map to TRBD1. J was trimmed by 3 bases and V by 5 bases; bases with no gene match: 8. The CDR3 length is 16 residues. CDR3 sequence: CASSTDRGPRTDTQYF. The CDR3, as DNA: TGTGCCAGCAGTACCGACAGGGGGCCCAGGACAGATACGCAGTATTTT.

The rearrangement uses TRBV7-6 and TRBJ1-4, with D possibly being TRBD1 (6 bases). The germline gives CDR1 SGHVS, CDR2 FNYEAQ. The CDR3 has 14 amino acids. Between the trimmed V and J ends, which lost 4 bases and 7 bases, there was a span of 13 bases. This CDR3 is CASSSIRGAEKLFF. The CDR3 DNA reads as TGTGCCAGCAGCTCCATTCGGGGGGCTGAAAAACTGTTTTTT.

V gene TRBV27 combines with J gene TRBJ2-7, with 7 positions matching TRBD2. V was clipped by 4 bases and J by 6 bases; unmatched bases: 0. This CDR3 is 11 amino acids long. CDR1 and CDR2 from the germline V gene are MNHEY and SMNVEV (reference sequence). For the CDR3, the DNA is TGTGCCAGCAGTTGGACTAGCGAGCAGTACTTC. Encoded protein: CASSWTSEQYF.

This clonotype has a count of ten or more. The chain is built from TRBV6-1 and TRBJ2-7; 7 bases map to TRBD1. CDR1 MNHNS and CDR2 SASEGT come from the germline V gene. V lost 5 bases to trimming and J lost 4 bases; unmatched junction nucleotides: 2. The CDR3 sequence is 12 residues long. Here the CDR3 reads CASSPTGYEQYF. The CDR3 bases are TGTGCCAGCAGTCCGACAGGGTACGAGCAGTACTTC.

This clonotype was seen repeatedly, ten times or more. CDR3 bases: TGTGCCAGCAGTACAGGGGGTGACTATGGCTACACCTTC. Translating gives CASSTGGDYGYTF. This chain links TRBV2 with TRBJ1-2, with 8 bases matching TRBD1. CDR1 and CDR2 (germline): SNHLY, FYNNEI. Unmatched junction bases numbered 2, after V lost 5 bases and J lost 3 bases. The CDR3 runs 13 residues.

The chain combines TRBV20-1 with TRBJ2-5, with D unclear. This CDR3 is built from 12 residues. Trimming pared 8 bases from V and 5 bases from J, leaving 15 bases between. Germline CDR1 DFQATT, CDR2 SNEGSKA (reference sequence). The CDR3 DNA sequence: TGCAGTACGGGCTCCGGCGGCGAGACCCAGTACTTC. Protein: CSTGSGGETQYF.

The chain carries TRBV18 and TRBJ2-1; unclear D gene. Germline V lookup: CDR1 KGHSH, CDR2 LQKENI. This CDR3 contains 12 residues. CDR3 in amino acids: CAAAGRLNEQFF. Here the CDR3 DNA reads TGTGCTGCCGCTGGGCGGCTCAATGAGCAGTTCTTC. Full variable domain (missing parts from reference TRBV18 and TRBJ2-1): NAGVMQNPRHLVRRRGQEARLRCSPMKGHSHVYWYRQLPEEGLKFMVYLQKENIIDESGMPKERFSAEFPKEGPSILRIQQVVRGDSAAYFCAAAGRLNEQFFGPGTRLTVL.

This clonotype was found a few times. This rearrangement joins TRBV11-2 to TRBJ1-3; TRBD1 matches 7 bases. The ends lost 5 bases at V and 4 bases at J; junction bases unmatched: 8. Germline V CDR1 and CDR2: SGHAT, FQNNGV. The CDR3 is made up of 15 amino acids. The CDR3 coding sequence is TGTGCCAGCAGCCGCAACACAGGGGCAGGAAACACCATATATTTT. Translated, it gives CASSRNTGAGNTIYF.

The CDR3, as DNA: TGTGCCAGCAGGTTTACTAGCGTGGGGGGGGAGACCCAGTACTTC. This codes for CASRFTSVGGETQYF. The chain combines TRBV7-2 with TRBJ2-5, with 7 positions matching TRBD2. This CDR3 region has 15 residues. The ends lost 6 bases at V and 5 bases at J; junction bases unmatched: 12. Germline V lookup: CDR1 SGHTA, CDR2 FQGNSA. Full variable domain (outside the CDR3, taken from reference TRBV7-2 and TRBJ2-5): GAGVSQSPSNKVTEKGKDVELRCDPISGHTALYWYRQSLGQGLEFLIYFQGNSAPDKSGLPSDRFSAERTGGSVSTLTIQRTQQEDSAVYLCASRFTSVGGETQYFGPGTRLLVL.

V gene TRBV19 combines with J gene TRBJ2-7, with a possible D match to TRBD2 (5 bases). The length of the CDR3 is 14 residues. V lost 2 bases and J 5 bases, leaving 13 bases between the germline ends. Per germline, CDR1 LNHDA and CDR2 SQIVND (reference sequence). Written as DNA, the CDR3 is TGTGCCAGTAGTATAAGCGGACGGAGAGACGAGCAGTACTTC. It is translated as CASSISGRRDEQYF.

The V gene is TRBV20-1, the J gene TRBJ2-1; unclear D gene. Germline CDR1 DFQATT, CDR2 SNEGSKA (reference sequence). This CDR3 is 12 amino acids long. The ends were cut back, 4 bases at V and 6 bases at J, with 10 bases in the middle. In nucleotides, the CDR3 is TGCAGTGCTAAGTCTGACCTCAATGAGCAGTTCTTC. It encodes CSAKSDLNEQFF.

This sequence joins TRBV30 and TRBJ2-5; TRBD2 agrees at 11 bases. With 0 bases clipped from V and 13 bases from J, the junction kept 7 bases outside the gene matches. Germline V gives CDR1 GTSNPN, CDR2 SVGIG (reference sequence). CDR3 length equals 13 residues. In DNA form, the CDR3 reads TGTGCCTGGAGTGTCCTAGCGGGGGGCCGGCTGTACTTC. Translated, it gives CAWSVLAGGRLYF.

The chain has TRBV12-3 or TRBV12-4 and TRBJ1-1; unclear D gene. V dropped 3 bases and J dropped 1 base, with 15 bases sitting between them. CDR3 length: 16 residues. The CDR3 region has the DNA TGTGCCAGCAGTTTTCTTTGGGAAATCAAGAACACTGAAGCTTTCTTT. This sequence encodes CASSFLWEIKNTEAFF.

The chain couples TRBV7-9 to TRBJ2-3, with D perhaps matching TRBD1 (6 bases). CDR3 length equals 16 residues. Germline V lookup: CDR1 SEHNR, CDR2 FQNEAQ (reference sequence). Trimming cost V 0 bases and J 3 bases, with 13 bases left between them. The CDR3 sequence: CASSLASGVRTDTQYF. The CDR3 nucleotides read TGTGCCAGCAGCTTAGCCTCAGGGGTGAGAACAGATACGCAGTATTTT.

The J gene is TRBJ2-3, the V gene TRBV7-9; D call uncertain. Germline assignment: CDR1 SEHNR and CDR2 FQNEAQ (reference sequence). Between the trimmed V and J ends, which lost 0 bases and 7 bases, there was a span of 5 bases. CDR3 length equals 12 residues. The CDR3 sequence: CASSLAGNTQYF. The DNA for the CDR3 is TGTGCCAGCAGCTTAGCGGGGAATACGCAGTATTTT.

J is TRBJ2-5 and V is TRBV7-2; TRBD2 matches 15 bases. The CDR3 extends over 14 amino acids. From germline, CDR1 is SGHTA and CDR2 FQGNSA. V lost 8 bases and J lost 5; bases outside the gene matches: 3. The CDR3 loop is CASGLAGGLETQYF. The CDR3, as DNA: TGTGCCAGCGGACTAGCGGGGGGGTTGGAGACCCAGTACTTC.

This sequence joins TRBV11-2 and TRBJ2-5; 11 bases match TRBD2. CDR3 length: 16 residues. Germline V gene sequence: CDR1 SGHAT, CDR2 FQNNGV. V lost 6 bases and J lost 4; bases outside the gene matches: 10. DNA of the CDR3: TGTGCCAGCAGACCACTAGCGGGGGCCGGAGGAGAGACCCAGTACTTC. This encodes CASRPLAGAGGETQYF.

This clonotype was recorded a few times. This chain joins TRBV6-1 and TRBJ2-5, with D perhaps assigned TRBD1 or TRBD2 (5 bases each). This CDR3 has 15 amino acids. Germline V gene sequence: CDR1 MNHNS, CDR2 SASEGT. Trimming pared 3 bases from V and 1 base from J, leaving 12 bases between. CDR3 sequence (DNA): TGTGCCAGCAGTGAGGGAGTCAGGGTCCAAGAGACCCAGTACTTC. Its protein product is CASSEGVRVQETQYF.

The V call is TRBV12-3 or TRBV12-4, the J call TRBJ1-2; no reliable D call. The CDR3 length is 12 residues. V was shortened by 1 base and J by 7 bases, with 7 bases between the two germline ends. CDR3 sequence reads: CASSLGALGYTF. The CDR3 region has the DNA TGTGCCAGCAGTTTAGGCGCACTTGGCTACACCTTC.

Many counts were recorded for this clonotype. The V gene is TRBV7-9, the J gene TRBJ1-1, with D possibly being TRBD1 (5 bases). V was shortened by 4 bases and J by 3 bases, with 12 bases between the two germline ends. The CDR3 is made up of 14 amino acids. In germline, CDR1 is SEHNR, CDR2 FQNEAQ (reference sequence). CDR3 sequence (DNA): TGTGCCAGCAGCTCAGGGAGCGCTTACACTGAAGCTTTCTTT. Translating gives CASSSGSAYTEAFF.

This clonotype was observed at least ten times. V usage is TRBV27 and J usage is TRBJ2-7, with 9 bases lining up with TRBD1. Germline values: CDR1 MNHEY, CDR2 SMNVEV (reference sequence). The CDR3 is made up of 15 amino acids. V was clipped by 4 bases and J by 5 bases; unmatched bases: 9. The CDR3 protein is CASSYDTTGGDEQYF. CDR3 bases: TGTGCCAGCAGTTACGACACTACAGGGGGCGACGAGCAGTACTTC.

This clonotype has more than one count but fewer than ten. The J gene is TRBJ2-5, the V gene TRBV27; 10 nucleotides line up with TRBD2. Trimming removed 3 bases from V and 4 bases from J; junction bases left unmatched: 8. The CDR3 has 16 residues. The V gene's germline CDR1 is MNHEY and CDR2 SMNVEV (reference sequence). CDR3 bases: TGTGCCAGCAGTTTGATGGTTAGCGGGGGGCCAGAGACCCAGTACTTC. It yields the protein CASSLMVSGGPETQYF.

This clonotype was seen at least ten times. The V gene is TRBV5-1, the J gene TRBJ2-3, with 10 bases matching TRBD2. Germline V gene sequence: CDR1 SGHRS, CDR2 YFSETQ. The V and J ends lost 5 bases and 5 bases, in that order; junction bases with no gene match: 11. CDR3 length: 16 residues. For the CDR3, the DNA is TGCGCCAGCAGGGCGAGCGGGGGGGCCGGTGAAGATACGCAGTATTTT. It specifies CASRASGGAGEDTQYF.

This clonotype showed up just once. The chain has TRBV5-6 and TRBJ1-2, with TRBD1 identical over 9 bases. With 4 bases clipped from V and 2 bases from J, the junction kept 6 bases outside the gene matches. The CDR3 runs 15 residues. Germline V gene sequence: CDR1 SGHDT, CDR2 YYEEEE. CDR3 loop: CASSADRGSNYGYTF. Here the CDR3 DNA reads TGTGCCAGCAGCGCGGACAGGGGATCCAACTATGGCTACACCTTC.

The sample holds one count of this clonotype. The V and J genes are TRBV4-1 and TRBJ2-3; 7 bases fit TRBD2. Germline CDR1 is MGHRA and CDR2 is YSYEKL. The CDR3 has 14 amino acids. Trimming cost V 6 bases and J 3 bases; bases outside gene matches: 6. The CDR3 sequence is CASRSLGGTDTQYF. The CDR3 nucleotides are TGCGCCAGCAGATCCTTGGGGGGGACAGATACGCAGTATTTT.

This clonotype has a handful of counts. The chain employs TRBV6-2 or TRBV6-3 and TRBJ1-5; 9 nucleotides agree with TRBD1. CDR3 length: 15 residues. The J segment lost 3 bases and the V segment lost 2 bases, leaving 2 bases of the junction unmatched. Germline V CDR1 and CDR2: MNHEY, SVGEGT. CDR3 DNA: TGTGCCAGCAGTTACGGGACAGGGTTCAATCAGCCCCAGCATTTT. It is translated as CASSYGTGFNQPQHF.